The 22 T cell receptor beta chains reported below all come from one sample, sequenced in a study of PD-1 blockade in classical Hodgkin lymphoma. The patients all showed relapse after autologous stem cell transplantation, while their brentuximab vedotin exposure varied. Profiling relied on immunoSEQ multiplex PCR, and the TCRdb table lists in-frame clones only, not all of them. The sample consists of under 100,000 clones, over 80% of them appearing once. Specimen: peripheral blood mononuclear cells (PBMCs), collected at baseline. The source is a human donor with classical Hodgkin lymphoma.

The rearrangement links TRBV6-6 to TRBJ2-1; D is uncertain. The CDR3 has 15 residues. V lost 6 bases and J lost 8, with 20 bases in between. Looked up from germline, CDR1 is MNHNY and CDR2 is SVGAGI (reference sequence). CDR3 bases: TGTGCCAGCAGCCAGCGACCAACCCCTAGGCATGAGCAGTTCTTC. It codes for CASSQRPTPRHEQFF.

The V call is TRBV18, the J call TRBJ2-1; the D gene is possibly TRBD1 (6 bases). Between the trimmed V and J ends, which lost 3 bases and 5 bases, there was a span of 8 bases. There are 13 residues in the CDR3. The germline CDR1 and CDR2 sequences are KGHSH and LQKENI. The CDR3 bases are TGTGCCAGCTCACCTGGGACAAACAATGAGCAGTTCTTC. This sequence encodes CASSPGTNNEQFF.

This rearrangement joins TRBV28 to TRBJ2-5; TRBD2 aligns across 14 bases. The CDR3 totals 17 residues. Germline trimming cut 3 bases from V and 4 bases from J; bases unmatched to any gene: 7. Germline V gene sequence: CDR1 MDHEN, CDR2 SYDVKM. The CDR3 spells CASSFRLAGGPLETQYF. DNA of the CDR3: TGTGCCAGCAGTTTCCGACTAGCGGGAGGGCCCTTAGAGACCCAGTACTTC.

CDR3 sequence (DNA): TGTGCCTGGAGGCGAAAGGTTGGTGAAAAACTGTTTTTT. This codes for CAWRRKVGEKLFF. This chain links TRBV30 with TRBJ1-4; D unresolved. The V end was cut by 3 bases, the J end by 7 bases, with 12 bases between. Germline lookup yields CDR1 GTSNPN and CDR2 SVGIG (reference sequence). This CDR3 region has 13 residues.

The chain combines TRBV28 with TRBJ2-3; no clear D. CDR1 and CDR2 (germline): MDHEN, SYDVKM. This CDR3 is built from 14 residues. The V gene lost 3 bases and the J gene lost 0 bases, with 7 bases spanning the gap. The CDR3 loop is CASSFPQSTDTQYF. CDR3 coding DNA: TGTGCCAGCAGTTTCCCTCAGAGCACAGATACGCAGTATTTT.

The chain couples TRBV6-5 to TRBJ1-4; no clear D gene. With 2 bases removed from V and 0 bases from J, the gap between germline ends came to 4 bases. Germline lookup yields CDR1 MNHEY and CDR2 SVGAGI. This CDR3 contains 14 residues. The CDR3 is CASSYMSTNEKLFF. In DNA, the CDR3 is TGTGCCAGCAGTTACATGTCAACTAATGAAAAACTGTTTTTT.

The chain employs TRBV14 and TRBJ2-7, with 7 bases lining up with TRBD1. V trimming: 1 base; J trimming: 4 bases; junction bases outside the gene matches: 10. This CDR3 region has 16 residues. The V gene's germline CDR1 is SGHDN and CDR2 FVKESK. The CDR3 nucleotides are TGTGCCAGCAGCCAAGGACAGGGCGGAAATTTTTACGAGCAGTACTTC. Translation gives CASSQGQGGNFYEQYF. Full variable domain (outside the CDR3, taken from reference TRBV14 and TRBJ2-7): EAGVTQFPSHSVIEKGQTVTLRCDPISGHDNLYWYRRVMGKEIKFLLHFVKESKQDESGMPNNRFLAERTGGTYSTLKVQPAELEDSGVYFCASSQGQGGNFYEQYFGPGTRLTVT.

The rearrangement links TRBV7-9 to TRBJ2-5, with D perhaps given as TRBD1 or TRBD2 (5 bases each). V lost 4 bases to trimming and J lost 5 bases, with 14 bases between them. The CDR3 spans 14 residues. Per germline, CDR1 SEHNR and CDR2 FQNEAQ (reference sequence). The CDR3 reads CASSSQRGAETQYF. CDR3 DNA: TGTGCCAGCAGCTCCCAGAGAGGGGCGGAGACCCAGTACTTC. The variable domain in full, completed from reference TRBV7-9 and TRBJ2-5, reads DTGVSQNPRHKITKRGQNVTFRCDPISEHNRLYWYRQTLGQGPEFLTYFQNEAQLEKSRLLSDRFSAERPKGSFSTLEIQRTEQGDSAMYLCASSSQRGAETQYFGPGTRLLVL.

Comment on this clone: A junction end diverges from the germline sequence, so it may reflect a read error. The V and J genes are TRBV2 and TRBJ2-3, with D perhaps assigned TRBD1 or TRBD2 (5 bases each). CDR3 length: 11 amino acids. The germline CDR1 and CDR2 sequences are SNHLY and FYNNEI. CDR3 coding DNA: TGTGCCAGCAGTGGGGACCGCGCGGTTTCTTTT. It codes for CASSGDRAVSF.

The J gene is TRBJ2-1, the V gene TRBV19, with D perhaps TRBD2 (5 bases). Germline lookup yields CDR1 LNHDA and CDR2 SQIVND (reference sequence). V lost 3 bases and J 8 bases, leaving 8 bases between the germline ends. The CDR3 has 12 amino acids. Here the CDR3 reads CASSMGVYEQFF. CDR3 bases: TGTGCCAGTAGTATGGGAGTGTATGAGCAGTTCTTC.

V and J are TRBV27 and TRBJ1-4, with D possibly TRBD1 on 5 matching bases. V lost 1 base, J lost 8 bases, and 11 bases lay in between. This CDR3 contains 14 residues. Germline CDR1 reads MNHEY; CDR2 reads SMNVEV (reference sequence). The CDR3 region has the DNA TGTGCCAGCAGTTTATTGGGGGGTCGGGAAAAACTGTTTTTT. It specifies CASSLLGGREKLFF. The complete variable domain, with remaining parts taken from reference TRBV27 and TRBJ1-4, reads EAQVTQNPRYLITVTGKKLTVTCSQNMNHEYMSWYRQDPGLGLRQIYYSMNVEVTDKGDVPEGYKVSRKEKRNFPLILESPSPNQTSLYFCASSLLGGREKLFFGSGTQLSVL.

The genes are TRBV28 and TRBJ2-7, with 8 bases aligning to TRBD2. J was trimmed by 5 bases and V by 6 bases; bases with no gene match: 3. Germline loops: CDR1 MDHEN, CDR2 SYDVKM. The length of the CDR3 is 12 residues. CDR3 DNA sequence: TGTGCCAGCAGGAGGACTAGCAACGAGCAGTACTTC. Protein sequence: CASRRTSNEQYF.

This sequence joins TRBV7-6 and TRBJ2-1; TRBD2 matches 7 bases. This CDR3 comprises 13 residues. Germline-derived CDR1 and CDR2 are SGHVS and FNYEAQ. The V segment lost 3 bases and the J segment 7 bases; nucleotides outside the gene matches: 3. The CDR3 reads CASSFSGRNEQFF. The CDR3 DNA sequence: TGTGCCAGCAGCTTTTCCGGGAGGAATGAGCAGTTCTTC.

The genes are TRBV29-1 and TRBJ1-1, with D uncertain. CDR1 and CDR2 from the germline V gene are SQVTM and ANQGSEA. The CDR3 spans 18 residues. V was trimmed by 7 bases and J by 4 bases, leaving 31 bases between them. As DNA, the CDR3 is TGCAGCGCCACCCAAACAAGGCCTCAGAACGAGCGGGGCACTGAAGCTTTCTTT. Translated, it gives CSATQTRPQNERGTEAFF.

The chain carries TRBV18 and TRBJ1-1; D call uncertain. Trimming stripped 4 bases from V and 1 base from J, with 7 bases between. In germline, CDR1 is KGHSH, CDR2 LQKENI. The CDR3 is made up of 13 amino acids. This CDR3 reads CASSQQSNTEAFF. The CDR3 DNA sequence: TGTGCCAGCTCACAGCAGTCGAACACTGAAGCTTTCTTT.

The rearrangement links TRBV11-2 to TRBJ2-1; 11 bases are shared with TRBD2. This CDR3 has 15 residues. Trimming removed 1 base from V and 7 bases from J; junction bases left unmatched: 3. In germline, CDR1 is SGHAT, CDR2 FQNNGV. This CDR3 is CASSLVGTSGNEQFF. The CDR3 DNA reads TGTGCCAGCAGCTTAGTCGGGACTAGCGGTAATGAGCAGTTCTTC.

This clone was observed a single time. The chain carries TRBV7-2 and TRBJ1-3; D remains unclear. Per the germline V gene, CDR1 is SGHTA and CDR2 is FQGNSA. V gave up 2 bases and J gave up 4 bases, with 12 bases separating them. The CDR3 covers 15 residues. This CDR3 is CASSLQVPTGNTIYF. CDR3 sequence (DNA): TGTGCCAGCAGCTTACAGGTTCCCACGGGAAACACCATATATTTT.

The table lists this clone with a count of one. The chain joins TRBV5-1 to TRBJ1-1, with a weak D call TRBD1 (5 bases). The CDR3 is made up of 14 amino acids. Germline V gene lookup returns CDR1 SGHRS and CDR2 YFSETQ. Trimming took 4 bases from V and 2 from J, leaving 12 bases between them. CDR3 DNA sequence: TGCGCCAGCAGCAACCAGGGCCTAAACACTGAAGCTTTCTTT. Protein sequence: CASSNQGLNTEAFF.

V usage is TRBV5-1 and J usage is TRBJ2-3; D may be TRBD2 (7 bases). The CDR3 is 16 residues long. V was pared by 0 bases and J by 2 bases, with 13 bases between. Germline V CDR1 and CDR2: SGHRS, YFSETQ. The CDR3 here is CASSLVGRGATDTQYF. The CDR3 DNA follows: TGCGCCAGCAGCTTGGTTGGGAGGGGGGCCACAGATACGCAGTATTTT.

This chain uses TRBV19 with TRBJ2-3; the match to TRBD1 covers 10 bases. The CDR3 runs to 16 residues. The V gene end was trimmed by 3 bases and the J gene end by 1 base; junction bases not matched to a gene: 4. Germline V gene sequence: CDR1 LNHDA, CDR2 SQIVND (reference sequence). CDR3 region: CASSMSGTGGTDTQYF. CDR3 coding DNA: TGTGCCAGTAGTATGTCTGGGACAGGGGGCACAGATACGCAGTATTTT.

This clone came up once. The genes are TRBV7-2 and TRBJ2-4; no clear D. CDR1 and CDR2 (germline): SGHTA, FQGNSA. Trimming pared 1 base from V and 0 bases from J, leaving 10 bases between. The CDR3 runs to 16 residues. CDR3 sequence: CASSLVGVTAKNIQYF. The CDR3 bases are TGTGCCAGCAGCTTAGTTGGAGTTACAGCCAAAAACATTCAGTACTTC.

As for this clone: Other DNA sequences within the sample encode an identical CDR3. The chain links TRBV7-2 to TRBJ2-1; 8 bases are a match to TRBD1. CDR1 and CDR2 (germline): SGHTA, FQGNSA. Trimming removed 0 bases from V and 3 bases from J; junction bases left unmatched: 1. This CDR3 is built from 15 residues. CDR3 DNA: TGTGCCAGCAGCTTAGCCAGGGGGCTCTACAATGAGCAGTTCTTC. Its translation: CASSLARGLYNEQFF.